The 10 T cell receptor beta chains below come from one sample, sequenced in a study of human T cells and chemical hapten exposure. Documented time point: patch test 1, 2 weeks after DPC sensitization. Treatment reported: therapeutic diphenylcyclopropenone sensitization with weekly scalp DPC. TCRdb re-called the RACE reads with MiXCR, one entry per CDR3 protein. The profile shows approximately 90,000 distinct CDR3 sequences, roughly a tenth of them singletons. The sequences come from whole blood, collected in connection with sensitization to the hapten diphenylcyclopropenone (DPC). These receptors were obtained from a middle-aged man with alopecia areata. Some clones in this sample may be carry-over from other donors' samples.

The chain recombines TRBV27 with TRBJ2-3; the D is unclear. Germline lookup yields CDR1 MNHEY and CDR2 SMNVEV (reference sequence). V lost 6 bases to trimming and J lost 4 bases, with 17 bases between them. The CDR3 extends over 15 amino acids. CDR3 sequence reads: CASSLQTRPSDTQYF. The DNA of the CDR3 is TGTGCCAGCAGCCTACAGACCCGGCCGTCAGATACGCAGTATTTT.

This clonotype has more than one count but fewer than ten. The rearrangement links TRBV11-3 to TRBJ2-1, with unresolved D. Trimming stripped 3 bases from V and 6 bases from J, with 6 bases between. The CDR3 loop spans 12 amino acids. Germline V gives CDR1 SGHNT, CDR2 YENEEA. As DNA, the CDR3 is TGTGCCAGCAGCTTCCTGAGCAATGAGCAGTTCTTC. It specifies CASSFLSNEQFF.

The chain carries TRBV29-1 and TRBJ2-1; possible D gene TRBD2, 5 bases. Germline V gene data show CDR1 as SQVTM and CDR2 as ANQGSEA. The CDR3 spans 15 residues. Deletions cut 3 bases from V and 0 bases from J, with 12 bases between. The CDR3 is CSVERAEISYNEQFF. Written as DNA, the CDR3 is TGCAGCGTTGAGCGAGCGGAAATCTCCTACAATGAGCAGTTCTTC.

This clonotype was recorded at least ten times. V usage is TRBV11-1 and J usage is TRBJ2-3; D is undetermined. Germline CDR1 and CDR2: SGHAT and FQDESV (reference sequence). The V end was cut by 4 bases, the J end by 1 base, with 9 bases between. The CDR3 is 14 amino acids. In DNA form, the CDR3 reads TGTGCCAGCAGCTCCTACTACGGCACAGATACGCAGTATTTT. Its translation: CASSSYYGTDTQYF.

DNA of the CDR3: TGCAGTGCCTGGGACAGGGGGGGAGATACGCAGTATTTT. Amino acids: CSAWDRGGDTQYF. V and J are TRBV20-1 and TRBJ2-3; TRBD1 aligns across 11 bases. Per the germline V gene, CDR1 is DFQATT and CDR2 is SNEGSKA (reference sequence). This CDR3 contains 13 residues. The junction had 4 bases not matched to a gene; V was cut back by 6 bases and J by 5 bases.

The rearrangement joins TRBV30 to TRBJ2-1, with D hard to call. The germline CDR1 and CDR2 sequences are GTSNPN and SVGIG (reference sequence). Trimming stripped 2 bases from V and 8 bases from J, with 13 bases between. CDR3 size: 13 residues. In DNA form, the CDR3 reads TGTGCCTGGAGTTCCCGGCGCCGGGATGAGCAGTTCTTC. Protein: CAWSSRRRDEQFF.

V gene TRBV27 combines with J gene TRBJ2-5; the D call may be TRBD1 or TRBD2 (5 bases each). Trimming shortened V by 3 bases and J by 3 bases, and 11 bases separated the two germline ends. The CDR3 contains 14 residues. Germline-derived CDR1 and CDR2 are MNHEY and SMNVEV (reference sequence). The CDR3 DNA reads TGTGCCAGCAGTTTTTACGGGGCGAAAGAGACCCAGTACTTC. It encodes CASSFYGAKETQYF.

This clonotype was seen just once. The CDR3 bases are TGTGCCAGCAGCTTAAGTGAGGCGGGAGGAAGGGAGCAGTACGTC. Translation: CASSLSEAGGREQYV. The chain has TRBV6-2 or TRBV6-3 and TRBJ2-7; 8 positions agree with TRBD2. Trimming cost V 6 bases and J 7 bases; bases outside gene matches: 14. Per the germline V gene, CDR1 is MNHEY and CDR2 is SVGEGT. The CDR3 runs to 15 residues.

This clonotype came up a few times. This rearrangement joins TRBV29-1 to TRBJ2-1, with 10 bases fitting TRBD1. Germline CDR1 and CDR2: SQVTM and ANQGSEA. This CDR3 is built from 15 residues. Unmatched junction bases numbered 6, after V lost 7 bases and J lost 0 bases. CDR3 sequence: CSGDRGPSSYNEQFF. The DNA for the CDR3 is TGCAGCGGAGACAGGGGGCCGAGCTCCTACAATGAGCAGTTCTTC.

This clonotype occurred many times. The J gene is TRBJ1-1, the V gene TRBV28, with D possibly being TRBD1 (5 bases). V lost 6 bases, J lost 0 bases, and 8 bases lay in between. The length of the CDR3 is 13 residues. Per the germline V gene, CDR1 is MDHEN and CDR2 is SYDVKM. Here the CDR3 reads CASSGGVNTEAFF. CDR3 DNA sequence: TGTGCCAGCAGCGGGGGGGTGAACACTGAAGCTTTCTTT.